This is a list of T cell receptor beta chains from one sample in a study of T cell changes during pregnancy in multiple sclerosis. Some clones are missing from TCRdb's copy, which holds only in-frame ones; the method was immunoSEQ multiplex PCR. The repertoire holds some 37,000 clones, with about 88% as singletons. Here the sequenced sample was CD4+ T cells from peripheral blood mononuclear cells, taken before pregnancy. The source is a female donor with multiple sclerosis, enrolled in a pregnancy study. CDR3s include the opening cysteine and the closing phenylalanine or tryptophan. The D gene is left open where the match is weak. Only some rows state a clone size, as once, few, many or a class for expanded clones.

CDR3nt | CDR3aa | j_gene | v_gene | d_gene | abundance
TGTGCCAGCAGCCCGTCCCCGTTCTCTGGAAACACCATATATTTT | CASSPSPFSGNTIYF | TRBJ1-3 | TRBV5-4 | NA | once
TGTGCCATCAAGCGGGAGGGCGGGGAGCTGTTTTTT | CAIKREGGELFF | TRBJ2-2 | TRBV10-3 | TRBD2 | once
TGTGCCAGCAGCTTAGTACAGGGAATCACCTACGAGCAGTACTTC | CASSLVQGITYEQYF | TRBJ2-7 | TRBV11-2 | NA | NA
TGTGCCAGCCTAGGGACAGGGCAGACCGGGGAGCTGTTTTTT | CASLGTGQTGELFF | TRBJ2-2 | TRBV2 | TRBD1 | NA
TGTGCCAGCTCCAGGGGTGCCAATCAGCCCCAGCATTTT | CASSRGANQPQHF | TRBJ1-5 | TRBV6-5 | NA | NA
TGTGCCAGCAGCTCGCGGGGGGGGCAGGCGGATACGCAGTATTTT | CASSSRGGQADTQYF | TRBJ2-3 | TRBV9 | TRBD2 | NA
TGTGCCAGCAGCTTAGGGGTGGGGACAGCTAGCACAGATACGCAGTATTTT | CASSLGVGTASTDTQYF | TRBJ2-3 | TRBV7-9 | TRBD1 | once
TGTGCCAGCAGTTTTGGGGGGGCACTTACTGAAGCTTTCTTT | CASSFGGALTEAFF | TRBJ1-1 | TRBV28 | NA | NA
TGTGCCAGCAGTTTAAGTAGAAACAATGAGCAGTTCTTC | CASSLSRNNEQFF | TRBJ2-1 | TRBV28 | NA | NA
TGCAGTGCACAGGACGACTACGAGCAGTACTTC | CSAQDDYEQYF | TRBJ2-7 | TRBV20-1 | NA | NA
TGTGCCTGCCAAGGGGTGGATAATGAAAAACTGTTTTTT | CACQGVDNEKLFF | TRBJ1-4 | TRBV30 | NA | NA
TGTGCCAGCAGTGATGGACAGGGCGACTATGGCTACACCTTC | CASSDGQGDYGYTF | TRBJ1-2 | TRBV25-1 | TRBD1 | NA
TGTGCCAGCAGAGCCATAGAAGCGGGGGGTAATGAGCAGTTCTTC | CASRAIEAGGNEQFF | TRBJ2-1 | TRBV2 | TRBD2 | NA
TGTGCCAGCAGCTTCACGGGACTAGCGATCACTGGCGCCTACAATGAGCAGTTCTTC | CASSFTGLAITGAYNEQFF | TRBJ2-1 | TRBV7-6 | TRBD2 | NA
TGCGCCAGCAGGCAGGGAAAAGCTGGAAACACCATATATTTT | CASRQGKAGNTIYF | TRBJ1-3 | TRBV5-1 | NA | NA
TGTGCCAGCAGTCGGTCGCAAAGCACAGATACGCAGTATTTT | CASSRSQSTDTQYF | TRBJ2-3 | TRBV6-1 | NA | NA
TGTGCCAGCAGAAAAATGGGGGGGAACTATGGCTACACCTTC | CASRKMGGNYGYTF | TRBJ1-2 | TRBV6-1 | NA | NA
TGCGCCAGCAGCTTGGGTAGCAGCAGCGGGGATACGCAGTATTTT | CASSLGSSSGDTQYF | TRBJ2-3 | TRBV5-1 | NA | NA
TGCGCCAGCAGCAACGGACAGGGAGGCACAGATACGCAGTATTTT | CASSNGQGGTDTQYF | TRBJ2-3 | TRBV5-1 | TRBD1 | NA
TGTGCCTGGAGTGTAAAACGGAGTGAAGCTTTCTTT | CAWSVKRSEAFF | TRBJ1-1 | TRBV30 | NA | NA
TGTGCCACATCTAGCGGGGCGAACCAAGAGACCCAGTACTTC | CATSSGANQETQYF | TRBJ2-5 | TRBV10-3 | TRBD2 | NA
TGTGCCATCAGTGATCACGGGACAGGGCTTCAGGAGACCCAGTACTTC | CAISDHGTGLQETQYF | TRBJ2-5 | TRBV10-3 | TRBD1 | NA